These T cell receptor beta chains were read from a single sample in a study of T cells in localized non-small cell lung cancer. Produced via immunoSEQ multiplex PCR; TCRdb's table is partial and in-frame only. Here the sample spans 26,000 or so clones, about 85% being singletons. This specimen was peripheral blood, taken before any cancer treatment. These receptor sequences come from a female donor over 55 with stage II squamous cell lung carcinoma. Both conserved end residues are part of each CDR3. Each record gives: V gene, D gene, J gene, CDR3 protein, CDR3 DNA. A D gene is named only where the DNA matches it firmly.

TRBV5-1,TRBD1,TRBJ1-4,CASKTGGSGEKLFF,TGCGCCAGCAAGACAGGGGGCAGTGGTGAAAAACTGTTTTTT
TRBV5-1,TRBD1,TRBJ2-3,CASSFDGTAGTDTQYF,TGCGCCAGCAGCTTTGATGGGACAGCTGGCACAGATACGCAGTATTTT
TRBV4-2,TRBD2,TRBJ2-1,CASSLHGGGLAGFEQFF,TGTGCCAGCAGCCTCCACGGAGGGGGACTAGCGGGATTTGAGCAGTTCTTC
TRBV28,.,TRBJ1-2,CASIPPGAYGYTF,TGTGCCAGCATCCCCCCCGGGGCCTATGGCTACACCTTC
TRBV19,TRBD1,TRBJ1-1,CASTPPRAGGEAFF,TGTGCCAGTACCCCCCCCAGGGCAGGGGGGGAAGCTTTCTTT
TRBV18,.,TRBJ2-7,CASSPGISYSYEQYF,TGTGCCAGCTCACCTGGGATTTCCTACTCCTACGAGCAGTACTTC
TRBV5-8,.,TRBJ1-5,CASSPNPNQPQHF,TGTGCCAGCAGCCCCAACCCCAATCAGCCCCAGCATTTT
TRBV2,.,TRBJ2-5,CASSSPGVLETQYF,TGTGCCAGCAGTTCCCCAGGGGTATTAGAGACCCAGTACTTC
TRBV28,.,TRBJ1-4,CASSADSLGEKLFF,TGTGCCAGCTCTGCGGACAGCCTAGGTGAAAAACTGTTTTTT
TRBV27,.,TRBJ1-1,CASRTRREMNTEAFF,TGTGCCAGCAGGACCCGTAGGGAAATGAACACTGAAGCTTTCTTT
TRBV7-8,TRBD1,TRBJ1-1,CASSLAGRQGAEAFF,TGTGCCAGCAGCTTGGCGGGAAGACAGGGCGCTGAAGCTTTCTTT
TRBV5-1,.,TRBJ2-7,CASSLGDFSSYEQYF,TGCGCCAGCAGCTTGGGGGACTTCAGCTCCTACGAGCAGTACTTC
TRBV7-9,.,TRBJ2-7,CASSLVPGSYEQYF,TGTGCCAGCAGCTTAGTCCCTGGATCCTACGAGCAGTACTTC
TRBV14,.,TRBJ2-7,CASSQNMGTVPSEQYF,TGTGCCAGCAGCCAAAACATGGGGACGGTTCCCTCCGAGCAGTACTTC
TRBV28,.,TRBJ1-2,CASRAHGNSYGYTF,TGTGCCAGCAGGGCCCACGGAAATAGCTATGGCTACACCTTC
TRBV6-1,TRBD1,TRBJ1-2,CASKPGQETNYGYTF,TGTGCCAGCAAGCCGGGACAGGAAACGAACTATGGCTACACCTTC
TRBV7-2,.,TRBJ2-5,CASSLYETQYF,TGTGCCAGCAGCTTATACGAGACCCAGTACTTC